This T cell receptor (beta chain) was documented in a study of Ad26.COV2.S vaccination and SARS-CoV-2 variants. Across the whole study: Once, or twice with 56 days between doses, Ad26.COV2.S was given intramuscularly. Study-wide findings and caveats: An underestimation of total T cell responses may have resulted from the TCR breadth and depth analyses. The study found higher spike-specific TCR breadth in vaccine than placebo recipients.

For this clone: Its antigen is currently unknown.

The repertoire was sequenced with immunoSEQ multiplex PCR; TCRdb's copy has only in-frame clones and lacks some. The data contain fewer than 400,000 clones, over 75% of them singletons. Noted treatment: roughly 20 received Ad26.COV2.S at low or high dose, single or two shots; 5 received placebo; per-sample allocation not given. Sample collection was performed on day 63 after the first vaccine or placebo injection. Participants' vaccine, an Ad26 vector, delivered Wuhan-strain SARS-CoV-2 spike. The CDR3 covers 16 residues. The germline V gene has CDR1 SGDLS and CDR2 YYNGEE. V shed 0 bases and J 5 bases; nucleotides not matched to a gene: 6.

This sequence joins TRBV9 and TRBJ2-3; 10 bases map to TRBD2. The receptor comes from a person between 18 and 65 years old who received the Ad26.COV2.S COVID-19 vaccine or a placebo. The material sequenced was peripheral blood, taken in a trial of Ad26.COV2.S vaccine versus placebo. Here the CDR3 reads CASSVEPAGGKDTQYF. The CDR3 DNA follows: TGTGCCAGCAGCGTAGAGCCAGCGGGGGGGAAAGATACGCAGTATTTT.